The clone carrying this T cell receptor beta chain turned up a few times. The data were taken from a study of T cells in Graves' hyperthyroidism and ophthalmopathy. Amplification of TCR beta CDR3 regions used RNA as the template. Using the HTBI primer set, a first-round RT-PCR was run on the TCR CDR3. TCRdb used MiXCR to reprocess the multiplex PCR reads, holding one entry per CDR3 protein. The sample records a few hundred thousand distinct CDR3 sequences, around a sixth being singletons. The CDR3 totals 16 residues. V shed 6 bases and J shed 0 bases, with 17 bases lying between them. Germline CDR1 is SGHDN and CDR2 is FVKESK.

The chain recombines TRBV14 with TRBJ1-1, with D perhaps matching TRBD1 (6 bases). This TCR derives from a woman aged 25 to 39 with Graves' hyperthyroidism. The sample comprised blood. CDR3 sequence reads: CASSHWGPGLNTEAFF. CDR3 in DNA: TGTGCCAGCAGTCACTGGGGGCCGGGGCTGAACACTGAAGCTTTCTTT.